This T cell receptor beta chain derives from a study of cytomegalovirus exposure and HLA in healthy donors. Study-wide findings and caveats: Analysis was carried out at a later point, and it linked a missense DCLRE1C variant to TCR beta V- and J-gene trimming.

The CDR3 covers 13 residues. Per germline, CDR1 MDHEN and CDR2 SYDVKM. V shed 6 bases and J 8 bases; nucleotides not matched to a gene: 8. On this clone: What it binds is unknown.

The PCR made use of 60 Vbeta and 13 Jbeta primers. Clones were sequenced by immunoSEQ multiplex PCR, and TCRdb holds only the in-frame ones, with some missing. The repertoire holds over 150,000 clones, 70% to 80% seen once, with around 1.9% in the top ten. The specimen sequenced was PBMCs. This chain joins TRBV28 and TRBJ1-2, with 8 bases lining up with TRBD1. This TCR was recovered from a man aged 30 to 45 in good health and CMV-seronegative. Here the CDR3 reads CASRHDRGGGYTF. DNA for the CDR3: TGTGCCAGCAGGCACGACAGGGGAGGAGGCTACACCTTC.